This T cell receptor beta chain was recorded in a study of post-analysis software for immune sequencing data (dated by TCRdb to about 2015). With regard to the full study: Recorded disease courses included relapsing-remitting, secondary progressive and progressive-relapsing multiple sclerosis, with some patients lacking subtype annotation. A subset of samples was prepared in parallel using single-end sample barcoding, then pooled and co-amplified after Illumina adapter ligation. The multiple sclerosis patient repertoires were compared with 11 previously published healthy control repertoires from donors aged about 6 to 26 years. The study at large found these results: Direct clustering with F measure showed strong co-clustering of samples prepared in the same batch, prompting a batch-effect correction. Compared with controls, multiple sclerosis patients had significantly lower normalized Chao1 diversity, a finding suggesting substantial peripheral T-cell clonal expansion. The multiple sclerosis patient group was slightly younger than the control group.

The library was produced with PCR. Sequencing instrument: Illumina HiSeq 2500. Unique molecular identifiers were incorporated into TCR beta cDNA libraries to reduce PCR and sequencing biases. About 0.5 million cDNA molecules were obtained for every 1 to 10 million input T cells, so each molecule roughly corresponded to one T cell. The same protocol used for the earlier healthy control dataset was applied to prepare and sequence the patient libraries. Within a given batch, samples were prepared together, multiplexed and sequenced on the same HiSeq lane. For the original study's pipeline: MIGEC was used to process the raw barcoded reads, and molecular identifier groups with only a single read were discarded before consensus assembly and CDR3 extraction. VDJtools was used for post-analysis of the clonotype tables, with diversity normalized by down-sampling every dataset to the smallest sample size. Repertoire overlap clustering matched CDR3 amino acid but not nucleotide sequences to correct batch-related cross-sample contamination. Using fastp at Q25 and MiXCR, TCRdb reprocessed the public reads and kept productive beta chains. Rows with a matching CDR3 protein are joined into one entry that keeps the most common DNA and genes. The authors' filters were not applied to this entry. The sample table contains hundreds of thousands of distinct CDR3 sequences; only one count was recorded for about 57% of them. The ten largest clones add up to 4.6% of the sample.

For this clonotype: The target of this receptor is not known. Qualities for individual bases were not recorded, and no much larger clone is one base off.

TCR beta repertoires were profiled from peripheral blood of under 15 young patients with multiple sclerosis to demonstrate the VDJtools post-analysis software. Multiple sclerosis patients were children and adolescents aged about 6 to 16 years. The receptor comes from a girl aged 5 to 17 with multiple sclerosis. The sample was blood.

The nucleotide sequence reads as follows: TGTGCCAGCACCTGGGAGTGGGATCAGCCCCAGCATTTT. Translated, it reads CASTWEWDQPQHF. The chain uses TRBV12-3 or TRBV12-4 and TRBJ1-5; the D gene is unclear. The CDR3 holds 13 amino acids from the cysteine to the phenylalanine. The only DNA kept is the CDR3, 39 bases in frame from the first base. V is pared back by 7 bases and J by 5 bases, with 12 bases lying between the germline termini.